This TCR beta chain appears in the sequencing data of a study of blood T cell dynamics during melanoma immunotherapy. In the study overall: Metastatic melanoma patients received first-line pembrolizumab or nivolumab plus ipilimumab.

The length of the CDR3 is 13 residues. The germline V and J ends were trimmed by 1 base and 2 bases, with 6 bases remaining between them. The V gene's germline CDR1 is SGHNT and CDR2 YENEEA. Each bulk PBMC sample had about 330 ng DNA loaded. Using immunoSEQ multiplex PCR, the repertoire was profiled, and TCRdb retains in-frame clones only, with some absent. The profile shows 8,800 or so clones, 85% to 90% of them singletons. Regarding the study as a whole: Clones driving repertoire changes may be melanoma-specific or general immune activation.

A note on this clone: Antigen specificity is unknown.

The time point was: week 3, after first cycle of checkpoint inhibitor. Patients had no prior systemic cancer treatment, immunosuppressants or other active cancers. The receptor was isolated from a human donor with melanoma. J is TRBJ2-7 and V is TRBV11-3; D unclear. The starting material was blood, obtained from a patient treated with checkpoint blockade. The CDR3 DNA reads TGTGCCAGCAGCTTAGGTGGCACCTACGAGCAGTACTTC. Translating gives CASSLGGTYEQYF. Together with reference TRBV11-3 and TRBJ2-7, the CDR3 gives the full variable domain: EAGVVQSPRYKIIEKKQPVAFWCNPISGHNTLYWYLQNLGQGPELLIRYENEEAVDDSQLPKDRFSAERLKGVDSTLKIQPAELGDSAVYLCASSLGGTYEQYFGPGTRLTVT.